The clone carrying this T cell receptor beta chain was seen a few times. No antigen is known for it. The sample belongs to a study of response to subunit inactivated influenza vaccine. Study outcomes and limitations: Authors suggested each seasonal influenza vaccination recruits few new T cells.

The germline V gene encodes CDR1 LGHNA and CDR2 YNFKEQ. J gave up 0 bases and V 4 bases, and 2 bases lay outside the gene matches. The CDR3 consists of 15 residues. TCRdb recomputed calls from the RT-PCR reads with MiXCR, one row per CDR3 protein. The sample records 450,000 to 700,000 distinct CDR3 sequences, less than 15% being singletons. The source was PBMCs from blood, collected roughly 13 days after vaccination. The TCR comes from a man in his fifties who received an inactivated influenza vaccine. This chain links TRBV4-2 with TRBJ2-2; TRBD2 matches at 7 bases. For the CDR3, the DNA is TGTGCCAGCAGCCGGGGGGGACCGAACACCGGGGAGCTGTTTTTT. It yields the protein CASSRGGPNTGELFF.